This section outlines one T cell receptor (beta chain) sequence together with its context. Cells designated naive CD8 were CD45RO-negative and were positively selected for CCR7, with terminally differentiated effector memory CD45RA+ cells excluded. Donors were healthy HIV-negative adults without recent acute infections or vaccinations. This entry belongs to a study of shared clonotypes between healthy human individuals. TCRdb's table, derived via immunoSEQ multiplex PCR, lists solely in-frame clones and lacks some. This table holds some 1,900,000 clones, 85% to 95% found once. Germline V gives CDR1 SGHRS, CDR2 YFSETQ. The ends were cut back, 4 bases at V and 2 bases at J, with 17 bases in the middle. This CDR3 has 16 amino acids.

Sequencing was done on a sample of naive CD8+ T cells sorted from blood. This sequence was found in a man aged 18 to 30 in good health. The chain has TRBV5-1 and TRBJ2-3; D might be TRBD1 (6 bases). The CDR3: CASSTEPGHLTDTQYF. For the CDR3, the DNA is TGCGCCAGCAGCACTGAGCCGGGACACCTCACAGATACGCAGTATTTT. Filled out from reference TRBV5-1 and TRBJ2-3, the complete variable domain reads KAGVTQTPRYLIKTRGQQVTLSCSPISGHRSVSWYQQTPGQGLQFLFEYFSETQRNKGNFPGRFSGRQFSNSRSEMNVSTLELGDSALYLCASSTEPGHLTDTQYFGPGTRLTVL.